These 4 T cell receptor beta chains were sequenced from one sample in a study of cytomegalovirus exposure and HLA in healthy donors. Researchers ran the PCR with 60 Vbeta and 13 Jbeta primers. Only in-frame clones appear in the TCRdb table, and some are missing; sequencing was by immunoSEQ multiplex PCR. This sample has around 120,000 clones, with roughly 80% found just once. Sequencing used PBMCs. All receptors come from a man aged 60 to 69 in good health and CMV-seropositive.

This clone was observed a handful of times. V usage is TRBV5-1 and J usage is TRBJ1-2; 9 bases agree with TRBD1. The CDR3 is 13 residues long. Per germline, CDR1 SGHRS and CDR2 YFSETQ. Unmatched junction bases numbered 6, after V lost 4 bases and J lost 8 bases. The CDR3 loop is CASSTDRGSGYTF. CDR3 coding DNA: TGCGCCAGCAGCACCGACAGGGGGTCAGGCTACACCTTC.

This rearrangement joins TRBV11-1 to TRBJ2-7; possible D gene TRBD2, 6 bases. The germline V gene has CDR1 SGHAT and CDR2 FQDESV (reference sequence). With 5 bases removed from V and 7 bases from J, the gap between germline ends came to 15 bases. The CDR3 consists of 13 residues. CDR3 bases: TGTGCCAGCAGCGGGGGACTTCAGGTAGAGCAGTACTTC. It yields the protein CASSGGLQVEQYF.

The V gene is TRBV5-6, the J gene TRBJ2-7; 9 bases agree with TRBD2. V gave up 6 bases and J gave up 0 bases; unmatched junction bases: 10. This CDR3 has 16 residues. Germline lookup yields CDR1 SGHDT and CDR2 YYEEEE. The CDR3 sequence is CASIDATSGYSYEQYF. The CDR3 DNA follows: TGTGCCAGCATCGACGCGACTAGCGGCTACTCCTACGAGCAGTACTTC.

The chain couples TRBV2 to TRBJ1-2; possibly TRBD1 for D (5 bases). This CDR3 has 14 residues. Germline V gene sequence: CDR1 SNHLY, CDR2 FYNNEI. V was clipped by 5 bases and J by 5 bases, with 15 bases between them. Written as DNA, the CDR3 is TGTGCCAGCAGTTGGGGGGACGGGGCTTATGGCTACACCTTC. This translates into CASSWGDGAYGYTF.